The rows below give T cell receptor beta chains drawn from one sample of a study of vaccination and CD4 T cells after COVID-19. Antigen specificity for these receptors is unknown. TCRdb called the PCR reads again in MiXCR, with one record for every CDR3 protein. The data contain 15,000 to 20,000 distinct CDR3 sequences, about 45% of them singletons. This specimen was CD4+ T cells from blood, cultured in vitro, taken about 7 months after SARS-CoV-2 vaccination. The receptor set was obtained from a human donor who had recovered from COVID-19. Each CDR3 is given without its conserved first and last residue. Clone sizes are given selectively: once, few, many, or a class where the clone is expanded.

v_gene	abundance	j_gene	CDR3aa
TRBV20-1	-	TRBJ1-5	SARIDRDNQPQH
TRBV7-9	-	TRBJ1-1	ASSLYGAPPEAF
TRBV7-2	-	TRBJ2-7	ASSGAYEQY
TRBV7-3	-	TRBJ1-6	ASSLEGSGSPLH
TRBV20-1	few	TRBJ1-1	SAQQGGGTEAF
TRBV7-9	-	TRBJ1-2	ASIFADRAEGGYT
TRBV20-1	-	TRBJ2-5	SARVTSGVETQY
TRBV11-2	few	TRBJ1-2	ASSSQGYGYT
TRBV6-1	-	TRBJ1-1	ASSRTGLTPEAF
TRBV7-2	few	TRBJ2-3	ASSLDGTDTQY
TRBV10-3	-	TRBJ1-2	AITTGTDYGYT
TRBV7-2	-	TRBJ1-1	ASSLAWGGTEAF
TRBV20-1	once	TRBJ2-5	SARTGTTGTQY
TRBV12-3/TRBV12-4	-	TRBJ2-3	ASRVGSRSTADTQY
TRBV12-1	few	TRBJ2-1	ASSPSQGNEQF
TRBV5-1	-	TRBJ2-3	ASSSYGADTQY
TRBV6-4	-	TRBJ1-5	ASSKGQGLGQPQH
TRBV12-3/TRBV12-4	-	TRBJ1-6	ASRQNNSPLH
TRBV19	-	TRBJ2-7	ASSIRPSGGLFHEQY
TRBV20-1	-	TRBJ1-5	SARGDLNQPQH
TRBV15	-	TRBJ2-7	ATSRDFSYEQY
TRBV7-2	-	TRBJ1-2	ASSLVRQAGGYT
TRBV6-1	-	TRBJ2-5	ASSRPGLEETQY
TRBV6-1	-	TRBJ2-3	ASSPKWSLTNTQY
TRBV20-1	few	TRBJ2-3	SASEGTGTTDTQY
TRBV5-1	-	TRBJ2-7	ASSPGTGYSSYEQY
TRBV20-1	once	TRBJ2-1	SAASPFSYNEQF
TRBV9	-	TRBJ2-7	ASSVETGGSYEQY
TRBV6-1	-	TRBJ2-1	ASSQGLAGGINEQF
TRBV7-9	-	TRBJ1-2	ASSPTPGQGAPGYT
TRBV7-2	-	TRBJ2-7	ASSFSSGRLYEQY
TRBV7-9	-	TRBJ2-5	ASSVPGGGETQY
TRBV6-1	-	TRBJ1-6	ASSEHRGSYNSPLH
TRBV12-3/TRBV12-4	-	TRBJ2-1	ASSPDSSDNEQF
TRBV6-1	-	TRBJ2-7	ASTPRGAVKFYEQY
TRBV27	few	TRBJ1-6	ASSFGGNMRNSPLH
TRBV27	few	TRBJ1-2	ASSPMGRVGGYT
TRBV19	-	TRBJ2-1	ASSMLQSSYNEQF
TRBV20-1	-	TRBJ1-2	SARGPGTGYYGYT
TRBV28	-	TRBJ2-3	ASSSPGTASTDTQY
TRBV20-1	-	TRBJ2-7	SASLAGNEQY
TRBV10-3	-	TRBJ1-5	AISEGAQLPQH
TRBV2	-	TRBJ1-2	ASSDSAGYGYT
TRBV20-1	-	TRBJ2-3	SSLLSGGATDTQY
TRBV7-8	-	TRBJ2-7	ASSLAGVRYEQY
TRBV11-3	-	TRBJ2-7	ASSYMGPIEQY
TRBV20-1	few	TRBJ1-1	SAGRVSKTEAF
TRBV7-2	-	TRBJ2-1	ASSQTASRDNEQF
TRBV7-9	few	TRBJ2-5	ASSLARLPETQY
TRBV15	few	TRBJ1-5	ATSRVSGTGSNQPQH
TRBV20-1	-	TRBJ2-1	SARDSRDRGAYNEQF
TRBV7-2	-	TRBJ1-6	ASSLDGSSYNSPLH
TRBV7-6	-	TRBJ2-1	ASSFYIMGETSSYNEQF
TRBV6-5	-	TRBJ1-5	ASSYSAAQPQH
TRBV7-9	-	TRBJ2-7	ASSRTGTYEQY
TRBV5-6	-	TRBJ2-5	ASSLGRGLQETQY